The 5 T cell receptor beta chains in this list originate from one sample, sequenced in a study of memory CD4+ T cells and cytomegalovirus serostatus. Assay used: immunoSEQ multiplex PCR; TCRdb lists only in-frame clones, some missing. The table records roughly 50,000 clones, over 75% of them present only once. The sort gate was single viable CD3+CD4+CD8-CD45RO+ cells for memory CD4+ T cells. The sequenced material came from memory CD4+ T cells from blood. All receptors come from an adult in good health and CMV-seronegative.

The J gene is TRBJ2-6, the V gene TRBV5-1; TRBD2 might be the D (5 bases). The CDR3 extends over 16 amino acids. CDR1 and CDR2 from the germline V gene are SGHRS and YFSETQ. With 0 bases removed from V and 0 bases from J, the gap between germline ends came to 7 bases. The CDR3 is CASSLAGISGANVLTF. Here the CDR3 DNA reads TGCGCCAGCAGCTTGGCGGGGATCTCTGGGGCCAACGTCCTGACTTTC.

This clone was counted only a few times. The rearrangement uses TRBV2 and TRBJ1-5, with 9 positions matching TRBD1. Germline trimming cut 3 bases from V and 7 bases from J; bases unmatched to any gene: 10. This CDR3 has 16 residues. The V gene's germline CDR1 is SNHLY and CDR2 FYNNEI. This CDR3 is CASSDRPGQGGQPQHF. The CDR3 DNA reads TGTGCCAGCAGTGACCGCCCGGGACAGGGCGGGCAGCCCCAGCATTTT.

The V call is TRBV28, the J call TRBJ1-1; unclear D gene. The V end lost 5 bases, the J end lost 8 bases, and 18 bases lay between the germline ends. This CDR3 is built from 14 residues. Germline lookup yields CDR1 MDHEN and CDR2 SYDVKM. CDR3: CASSPLTRVTEAFF. CDR3 coding DNA: TGTGCCAGCAGTCCTCTAACCCGGGTTACGGAAGCTTTCTTT. The full variable domain, rest sourced from reference TRBV28 and TRBJ1-1, is DVKVTQSSRYLVKRTGEKVFLECVQDMDHENMFWYRQDPGLGLRLIYFSYDVKMKEKGDIPEGYSVSREKKERFSLILESASTNQTSMYLCASSPLTRVTEAFFGQGTRLTVV.

This clone appeared a few times. The chain joins TRBV7-9 to TRBJ1-2, with unresolved D. The CDR3 is 13 amino acids. Trimming pared 8 bases from V and 0 bases from J, leaving 10 bases between. Germline-derived CDR1 and CDR2 are SEHNR and FQNEAQ (reference sequence). The CDR3: CASRSGANYGYTF. The CDR3, as DNA: TGTGCCAGCCGGTCGGGAGCTAACTATGGCTACACCTTC.

The rearrangement uses TRBV18 and TRBJ2-7; 8 positions match TRBD2. V lost 3 bases, J lost 0 bases, and 10 bases stayed unmatched. The CDR3 spans 17 residues. The germline V gene encodes CDR1 KGHSH and CDR2 LQKENI. CDR3 nucleotides: TGTGCCAGCTCACCTCCGAGGGGAGCGGGAGTCTCCTACGAGCAGTACTTC. Translating gives CASSPPRGAGVSYEQYF.